A single T cell receptor (beta chain) is shown here with its context. Original methodology: Estimation of nucleated cell counts was performed using reference gene primer amplification. The table came from immunoSEQ multiplex PCR; TCRdb's copy has only in-frame clones and leaves some out. V, J and clone size reflect that table, while D and trimming were determined from the DNA. The profile covers 150,000 to 190,000 clones, with around 80% appearing a single time and under 9.5% taken by the ten largest. The sample originates from a study of blood T cell repertoires in COVID-19. About the research overall: T cells, B-cell-depleted T cells, or PBMCs supplied cDNA or gDNA.

CDR1 SGHDN and CDR2 FVKESK come from the germline V gene. Trimming shortened V by 2 bases and J by 7 bases, and 20 bases separated the two germline ends. This CDR3 is 16 amino acids long. Two consecutive negative NP/OP PCR tests, clearance, or resolved symptoms defined Cohort 3 recovery. The sequence came from a man between 45 and 60 years old who had recovered from COVID-19. The sample was PBMCs or T cells enriched from blood (not recorded which). The genes are TRBV14 and TRBJ1-2; D gene uncertain. The CDR3 DNA sequence: TGTGCCAGCAGCCAACGCACCTGGGCCAGTGCGCTTGGCTACACCTTC. Protein product: CASSQRTWASALGYTF.